The 19 T cell receptor beta chains presented below share a single source sample, sequenced in a study of post-analysis software for immune sequencing data. General study points: In patients, five TRBV segments were more frequent than in controls, with TRBV5-6, TRBV5-1 and TRBV20-1 among them.

Unique molecular identifiers were carried by the TCR beta cDNA libraries. One entry per CDR3 protein results from TCRdb running MiXCR on the PCR reads. The repertoire has 700,000 to 900,000 distinct CDR3 sequences, about half of them found once; the top ten carry 4.9%. Their antigens are not known. Sequencing input: blood. The receptors derive from a girl between 5 and 17 years old with multiple sclerosis.

The J gene is TRBJ2-7, the V gene TRBV7-9, with 8 nucleotides matching TRBD1. The J call may be incorrect, as the DNA end agrees better with TRBJ2-5. The CDR3 has 15 residues. Germline CDR1 is SEHNR and CDR2 is FQNEAQ (reference sequence). Here the CDR3 reads CASSFPQGGTETQYF. The CDR3 DNA reads TGTGCCAGCAGCTTTCCACAGGGGGGCACAGAGACCCAGTACTTC.

This sequence joins TRBV6-6 and TRBJ2-7; the D is unclear. The CDR3 spans 14 residues. V was pared by 6 bases and J by 6 bases, with 18 bases between. CDR1 and CDR2 (germline): MNHNY, SVGAGI (reference sequence). CDR3 nucleotide sequence: TGTGCCAGCAGCCGACCCCCCGGCGTGGGCGAGCAGTACTTC. Translation: CASSRPPGVGEQYF.

The chain joins TRBV20-1 to TRBJ1-1, with D maybe TRBD1 (6 bases). Germline assignment: CDR1 DFQATT and CDR2 SNEGSKA (reference sequence). This CDR3 is 15 amino acids long. V was shortened by 7 bases and J by 7 bases, with 25 bases between the two germline ends. For the CDR3, the DNA is TGCAGTGTAACCCGTCCCCAGGGTAAAGGGGGTGAAGCTTTCTTT. It is translated as CSVTRPQGKGGEAFF.

The chain couples TRBV6-1 to TRBJ2-7; 9 nucleotides align to TRBD1. CDR3 length: 15 residues. Germline CDR1 MNHNS, CDR2 SASEGT. V lost 1 base, J lost 3 bases, and 4 bases stayed unmatched. The CDR3 is CASSEDRGPFYEQYF. Here the CDR3 DNA reads TGTGCCAGCAGTGAAGACAGGGGGCCCTTCTACGAGCAGTACTTC.

The chain employs TRBV6-5 and TRBJ2-1; TRBD2 matches at 8 bases. In germline, CDR1 is MNHEY, CDR2 SVGAGI. Unmatched junction bases numbered 5, after V lost 2 bases and J lost 5 bases. The CDR3 covers 15 residues. CDR3 nucleotide sequence: TGTGCCAGCAGTTACCGGGAGGGCCGGGACAATGAGCAGTTCTTC. This codes for CASSYREGRDNEQFF.

V is TRBV20-1 and J is TRBJ1-5; D perhaps matches TRBD1 (5 bases). V was shortened by 4 bases and J by 5 bases, with 12 bases between the two germline ends. CDR3 length: 13 amino acids. Germline values: CDR1 DFQATT, CDR2 SNEGSKA (reference sequence). CDR3 bases: TGCAGTGCTACCCGACAGATGGATCAGCCCCAGCATTTT. It codes for CSATRQMDQPQHF.

This clonotype came up a few times. The chain links TRBV12-3 or TRBV12-4 to TRBJ2-1; TRBD2 aligns across 12 bases. The CDR3 extends over 15 amino acids. Trimming took 3 bases from V and 9 from J; bases not matched to a gene: 6. As DNA, the CDR3 is TGTGCCAGCAGTTTGCTAGCGGGAGGGCCGGGTGAGCAGTTCTTC. The encoded protein is CASSLLAGGPGEQFF.

This clonotype was seen only a few times. The gene calls are TRBV7-9 and TRBJ1-4; D call uncertain. Trimming cost V 4 bases and J 5 bases, with 2 bases left between them. Germline CDR1 and CDR2: SEHNR and FQNEAQ (reference sequence). The CDR3 is 11 amino acids. The CDR3 DNA sequence: TGTGCCAGCAGCTGGAATGAAAAACTGTTTTTT. Amino acids: CASSWNEKLFF.

The gene calls are TRBV12-3 or TRBV12-4 and TRBJ1-1, with TRBD1 matching 8 bases. Germline trimming cut 6 bases from V and 6 bases from J; bases unmatched to any gene: 9. The CDR3 extends over 14 amino acids. The CDR3 nucleotides read TGTGCCAGCAGCCTGGGACAGGTAAATCCTGAAGCTTTCTTT. It specifies CASSLGQVNPEAFF.

J is TRBJ2-1 and V is TRBV20-1, with 11 bases aligning to TRBD2. The last part of the DNA fits TRBJ2-7 better; the J call may be wrong. The CDR3 has 16 residues. Germline V gene sequence: CDR1 DFQATT, CDR2 SNEGSKA (reference sequence). CDR3: CSARDSGLAGRNEQYF. In DNA form, the CDR3 reads TGCAGTGCTAGAGATAGCGGACTAGCGGGCAGAAATGAGCAGTACTTC.

As DNA, the CDR3 is TGTGCCAGCAGCTTATTTCCCCCGGGACAGGGCTCCTACGAGCAGTACTTC. Amino acids: CASSLFPPGQGSYEQYF. The rearrangement links TRBV7-2 to TRBJ2-7; 9 bases are a match to TRBD1. The germline V gene has CDR1 SGHTA and CDR2 FQGNSA. V shed 2 bases, J shed 0 bases, and the junction held 8 bases outside the gene matches. This CDR3 has 17 residues.

The chain uses TRBV3-1 and TRBJ1-4, with 7 bases that match TRBD1. This CDR3 has 15 residues. J was trimmed by 6 bases and V by 4 bases; bases with no gene match: 8. Germline-derived CDR1 and CDR2 are LGHDT and YNNKEL (reference sequence). The CDR3 region is CASSPGSGGYEKLFF. CDR3 bases: TGTGCCAGCAGCCCGGGGTCAGGGGGGTATGAAAAACTGTTTTTT. Looking up the rest from reference TRBV3-1 and TRBJ1-4 gives the full variable domain: DTAVSQTPKYLVTQMGNDKSIKCEQNLGHDTMYWYKQDSKKFLKIMFSYNNKELIINETVPNRFSPKSPDKAHLNLHINSLELGDSAVYFCASSPGSGGYEKLFFGSGTQLSVL.

To note about this clonotype: A read error may produce the germline difference seen at one junction end. The chain couples TRBV10-3 to TRBJ2-7; TRBD2 agrees at 13 bases. CDR3 length: 15 amino acids. Per the germline V gene, CDR1 is ENHRY and CDR2 is SYGVKD. The chain's CDR3 is CVIRAGTSGTHEQYF. Written as DNA, the CDR3 is TGTGTCATCAGGGCCGGGACTAGCGGGACCCACGAGCAGTACTTC.

The gene calls are TRBV10-3 and TRBJ2-3; TRBD2 aligns across 7 bases. The CDR3 contains 15 residues. Germline V gene data show CDR1 as ENHRY and CDR2 as SYGVKD. Trimming took 3 bases from V and 4 from J; bases not matched to a gene: 7. The CDR3 loop is CAISDGGRAADTQYF. CDR3 sequence (DNA): TGTGCCATCAGTGACGGGGGGAGGGCCGCAGATACGCAGTATTTT.

The chain has TRBV20-1 and TRBJ2-7, with TRBD2 matching over 10 bases. The J call may be incorrect, as the DNA end agrees better with TRBJ2-5. The CDR3 loop spans 16 amino acids. Germline-derived CDR1 and CDR2 are DFQATT and SNEGSKA (reference sequence). The CDR3 spells CSARDDTSGAQETQYF. CDR3 DNA sequence: TGCAGTGCTAGAGATGATACTAGCGGGGCCCAAGAGACCCAGTACTTC.

This sequence joins TRBV7-9 and TRBJ1-4, with a tentative D call TRBD1 (6 bases). V shed 2 bases and J shed 4 bases, with 11 bases lying between them. The CDR3 totals 15 residues. The germline V gene has CDR1 SEHNR and CDR2 FQNEAQ (reference sequence). The CDR3 protein is CASSLKQGGNEKLFF. Written as DNA, the CDR3 is TGTGCCAGCAGCTTAAAACAGGGCGGTAATGAAAAACTGTTTTTT. The entire variable domain, with the rest obtained from reference TRBV7-9 and TRBJ1-4, is as follows: DTGVSQNPRHKITKRGQNVTFRCDPISEHNRLYWYRQTLGQGPEFLTYFQNEAQLEKSRLLSDRFSAERPKGSFSTLEIQRTEQGDSAMYLCASSLKQGGNEKLFFGSGTQLSVL.

The V call is TRBV29-1, the J call TRBJ2-3; D unresolved. Germline V gene data show CDR1 as SQVTM and CDR2 as ANQGSEA. The CDR3 is made up of 10 amino acids. V lost 3 bases to trimming and J lost 8 bases, with 6 bases between them. For the CDR3, the DNA is TGCAGCGTTGATCGTGGTACGCAGTATTTT. Translating gives CSVDRGTQYF.

This chain uses TRBV5-1 with TRBJ2-1, with TRBD2 identical over 8 bases. The length of the CDR3 is 16 residues. The trim removed 0 bases at V and 8 bases at J, leaving 10 bases unmatched. Germline-derived CDR1 and CDR2 are SGHRS and YFSETQ. In DNA form, the CDR3 reads TGCGCCAGCAGCTTGGCCGTGTCGGGAGGGTTAGATGAGCAGTTCTTC. Translating it yields CASSLAVSGGLDEQFF.

A few counts support this clonotype. V is TRBV25-1 and J is TRBJ2-7, with D perhaps matching TRBD2 (5 bases). This CDR3 comprises 13 residues. Germline CDR1 reads MGHDK; CDR2 reads SYGVNS. V was trimmed by 7 bases and J by 5 bases, leaving 15 bases between them. The CDR3 DNA is TGTGCCAGCACTCCGGGGAATGGGAACGAGCAGTACTTC. Translation: CASTPGNGNEQYF.